Listed below are T cell receptor beta chains from one sample, sequenced in a study of T cell responses to AZD1222 COVID-19 vaccine. This table comes from immunoSEQ multiplex PCR, and its TCRdb copy is limited to in-frame clones, with some not included. The table has roughly 120,000 clones, approximately 85% seen once; the top ten hold around 4.4%. The sequenced sample was peripheral blood, obtained 28 days after the second AZD1222 dose. The source of these receptors is an adult who received the AZD1222 COVID-19 vaccine. Both conserved end residues are part of each CDR3. A D gene is named only where the DNA matches it firmly. Size tells how often a clone was seen (once, few, many) or the class of an expanded clone, and some rows leave it out.

size	J	V	D	DNA	CDR3
.	TRBJ1-5	TRBV5-1	TRBD1	TGCGCCAGCAGCCCCGACCAGGGGGACGGTCAGCCCCAGCATTTT	CASSPDQGDGQPQHF
.	TRBJ2-5	TRBV11-1	.	TGTGCCAGCAGCTCCGGGACGTTACAAGAGACCCAGTACTTC	CASSSGTLQETQYF
.	TRBJ2-5	TRBV19	TRBD2	TGTGCCAGTAGTATTGGACTAGGAGTCTCGGAGACCCAGTACTTC	CASSIGLGVSETQYF
.	TRBJ1-4	TRBV6-6	.	TGTGCCAGCCGCAGCTCAACTAATGAAAAACTGTTTTTT	CASRSSTNEKLFF
.	TRBJ1-2	TRBV6-5	.	TGTGCCAGCAGTTACCGACTTCAAGGCTATGGCTACACCTTC	CASSYRLQGYGYTF
.	TRBJ2-7	TRBV6-5	.	TGTGCCAGCAGTTACTCCCAGACGAGGGGTGTCTACGAGCAGTACTTC	CASSYSQTRGVYEQYF
.	TRBJ2-1	TRBV5-1	TRBD1	TGCGCCAGCAAGATTGGGACAGCTAGTGAGCAGTTCTTC	CASKIGTASEQFF
.	TRBJ1-5	TRBV6-5	.	TGTGCCAGCACTCAGGGCTCCAATCAGCCCCAGCATTTT	CASTQGSNQPQHF
.	TRBJ2-1	TRBV19	.	TGTGCCAGTAGTACCACACAGGGTTACTCCTACAATGAGCAGTTCTTC	CASSTTQGYSYNEQFF
.	TRBJ1-5	TRBV12-2	.	TGTGCAAGTCGCCTCACACAGGGCGGGGGGGGCCAGCCCCAGCATTTT	CASRLTQGGGGQPQHF
.	TRBJ1-6	TRBV11-1	.	TGTGCCAGCACCTCTTACGGGGGTAGTTCACCCCTCCACTTT	CASTSYGGSSPLHF
.	TRBJ2-7	TRBV5-1	.	TGCGCCAGCAGCTTGCCCTGGATGGGGACAGGTCGTAGGGGGGGTAGCTCCTACGAGCAGTACTTC	CASSLPWMGTGRRGGSSYEQYF
.	TRBJ1-4	TRBV5-6	.	TGTGCCAGCAGCACCCGACAGGCACTTGTAGATGAAAAACTGTTTTTT	CASSTRQALVDEKLFF
.	TRBJ2-7	TRBV27	TRBD2	TGTGCCAGCAGTTCCCCAAGCGGGGGGCCGGGCGAGCAGTACTTC	CASSSPSGGPGEQYF
.	TRBJ1-6	TRBV28	.	TGTGCCAGCAGTGGAGGCCTGGCCAATTCACCCCTCCACTTT	CASSGGLANSPLHF
.	TRBJ2-5	TRBV23-1	TRBD1	TGCGCCAGCAGTCAATCGAGGTGGGACAGGGCACCCGAAAAAATCCAAGAGACCCAGTACTTC	CASSQSRWDRAPEKIQETQYF
.	TRBJ1-1	TRBV5-1	.	TGCGCCAGCAGCTCCCCCCTGCCAACTGAAGCTTTCTTT	CASSSPLPTEAFF
.	TRBJ2-5	TRBV7-2	.	TGTGCCAGCAGCTTAGTTCAGGGGACCCAGACCCAGTACTTC	CASSLVQGTQTQYF
.	TRBJ1-1	TRBV7-3	.	TGTGCCAGCAGTTCACCTCTTCCCGGGACCGATAACACTGAAGCTTTCTTT	CASSSPLPGTDNTEAFF
few	TRBJ1-2	TRBV3-1/TRBV3-2	.	TGTGCCAGCAGCCAAGGATTAGTGGGCGGCAGGGGAGGCTACACCTTC	CASSQGLVGGRGGYTF
.	TRBJ1-3	TRBV6-1	.	TGTGCCAGCAGTGAATCGGGGGCCGGAAACACCATATATTTT	CASSESGAGNTIYF
.	TRBJ2-3	TRBV7-2	TRBD2	TGTGCCAGCAGCCCTCCGCGGGGGGGCCTAGATACGCAGTATTTT	CASSPPRGGLDTQYF
once	TRBJ2-1	TRBV19	TRBD2	TGTGCCAGTACCCTAGGGGAGGGACTAGGAGCTGAGCAGTTCTTC	CASTLGEGLGAEQFF
.	TRBJ1-5	TRBV28	.	TGTGCCAGCAATTCCATGGGGGGCAATCAGCCCCAGCATTTT	CASNSMGGNQPQHF
.	TRBJ2-2	TRBV30	.	TGTGCCTGGAGTGTAAACGGAGGCACCGGGGAGCTGTTTTTT	CAWSVNGGTGELFF
.	TRBJ1-5	TRBV5-6	.	TGTGCCAGCAGCATCTGGGTTGGGTCCAATCAGCCCCAGCATTTT	CASSIWVGSNQPQHF
.	TRBJ1-1	TRBV4-1	TRBD1	TGCGCCAGCAGCCAAGAAGCCCTTGGAAAGGGACAGGGGGGGTCGGCCTTT	CASSQEALGKGQGGSAF
.	TRBJ2-7	TRBV27	.	TGTGCCAGCAGTCCCCAACTTGTCAAGGGGTTCCACGAGCAGTACTTC	CASSPQLVKGFHEQYF
few	TRBJ1-1	TRBV24-1	TRBD1	TGTGCCACCAGGGAGGGACAGGGGCGGACTGAAGCTTTCTTT	CATREGQGRTEAFF
once	TRBJ1-3	TRBV30	.	TGTGCCCTAGGGTCAGGGGCTGGAAACACCATATATTTT	CALGSGAGNTIYF
.	TRBJ1-2	TRBV10-3	TRBD1	TGTGCCATCATTGGGACAGGGAGTCGAGTCGGTGGCTACACCTTC	CAIIGTGSRVGGYTF
few	TRBJ1-2	TRBV28	.	TGTGCCAGCACCCTCGTCGGGAGGGGGGGCTACACCTTC	CASTLVGRGGYTF
.	TRBJ2-5	TRBV5-1	TRBD2	TGCGCCAGCAGCTTGGCTACTAGCGGGAACCAAGAGACCCAGTACTTC	CASSLATSGNQETQYF
.	TRBJ1-3	TRBV7-9	.	TGTGCCAGCAGCTTAGCGGGGTCTGGAAACACCATATATTTT	CASSLAGSGNTIYF
.	TRBJ1-2	TRBV2	.	TGTGCCAGCAGTGATTGGAAACCCTATGGCTACACCTTC	CASSDWKPYGYTF
.	TRBJ2-7	TRBV20-1	TRBD1	TGCAGTGCTAGTGGGACCGGGACAGGCTCCTACGAGCAGTACTTC	CSASGTGTGSYEQYF
.	TRBJ2-2	TRBV15	.	TGTGCCACCAGCAGACCGTTCGGGCCCGCCGGGGAGCTGTTTTTT	CATSRPFGPAGELFF
.	TRBJ1-2	TRBV28	.	TGTGCCAGCACCCCGGGGCAGGCTAACTATGGCTACACCTTC	CASTPGQANYGYTF